These 16 T cell receptor beta chains originate from one sample sequenced in a study of CD8 T cells in ankylosing spondylitis. In TCRdb, the 5' RACE reads were re-called with MiXCR into one record per CDR3 protein. The sample records about 260,000 distinct CDR3 sequences, 20% to 30% being singletons. The material sequenced was blood, either unsorted or a sorted T cell fraction (not recorded which). Receptor source: a male donor with ankylosing spondylitis or in good health (not recorded which).

This sequence joins TRBV29-1 and TRBJ2-5; D might be TRBD1 or TRBD2, each matching 7 bases. The V end was cut by 3 bases, the J end by 5 bases, with 16 bases between. Germline lookup yields CDR1 SQVTM and CDR2 ANQGSEA. This CDR3 has 14 amino acids. CDR3: CSVEKTGREETQYF. The CDR3 bases are TGCAGCGTTGAGAAGACAGGGAGGGAGGAGACCCAGTACTTC.

The rearrangement uses TRBV4-2 and TRBJ2-1; 8 bases line up with TRBD2. The CDR3 runs to 14 residues. With V trimmed by 4 bases and J by 9 bases, 8 bases remained unmatched. Germline-derived CDR1 and CDR2 are LGHNA and YNFKEQ. CDR3 coding DNA: TGTGCCAGCAGCCCACCCCGAGCGGGGGTTGAGCAGTTCTTC. This encodes CASSPPRAGVEQFF.

The rearrangement joins TRBV19 to TRBJ2-5, with no clear D. The germline V and J ends were trimmed by 6 bases and 2 bases, with 10 bases remaining between them. CDR1 is LNHDA and CDR2 is SQIVND in the germline V gene (reference sequence). The CDR3 spans 13 residues. The CDR3 DNA reads as TGTGCCAGTAGGAGGTCGGTTCAAGAGACCCAGTACTTC. Translating it yields CASRRSVQETQYF.

This rearrangement joins TRBV7-9 to TRBJ2-5; D not resolved. Germline lookup yields CDR1 SEHNR and CDR2 FQNEAQ (reference sequence). The CDR3 spans 14 residues. V dropped 3 bases and J dropped 3 bases, with 11 bases sitting between them. CDR3 nucleotides: TGTGCCAGCAGCTTGGCAGGCCCTAAAGAGACCCAGTACTTC. Protein sequence: CASSLAGPKETQYF.

This clonotype came up many times. This sequence joins TRBV9 and TRBJ2-3, with a weak D call TRBD2 (7 bases). V gave up 2 bases and J gave up 1 base, with 11 bases separating them. This CDR3 contains 15 residues. Germline V gives CDR1 SGDLS, CDR2 YYNGEE. The chain's CDR3 is CASSVGGGRTDTQYF. CDR3 nucleotides: TGTGCCAGCAGCGTGGGCGGGGGCCGCACAGATACGCAGTATTTT.

This clonotype was recorded many times. The CDR3 DNA reads TGTGCCAGCAGCTCTCGGGACACTAATTCACCCCTCCACTTT. Encoded protein: CASSSRDTNSPLHF. The J gene is TRBJ1-6, the V gene TRBV7-9; TRBD1 is a possible D gene (6 bases). CDR3 length equals 14 residues. Trimming stripped 4 bases from V and 6 bases from J, with 10 bases between. The germline V gene has CDR1 SEHNR and CDR2 FQNEAQ (reference sequence).

This clonotype has a handful of counts. The chain employs TRBV20-1 and TRBJ1-6; no clear D. CDR3 size: 13 residues. Germline V gene lookup returns CDR1 DFQATT and CDR2 SNEGSKA (reference sequence). V lost 1 base, J lost 8 bases, and 9 bases lay in between. The CDR3 reads CSARGGWDSPLHF. The CDR3 DNA follows: TGCAGTGCTAGAGGGGGATGGGATTCACCCCTCCACTTT.

Only a few counts were recorded for this clonotype. The chain joins TRBV3-1 to TRBJ1-2; D not certain. Germline loops: CDR1 LGHDT, CDR2 YNNKEL (reference sequence). The CDR3 runs to 13 residues. V was trimmed by 3 bases and J by 4 bases, leaving 9 bases between them. CDR3: CASSQNGVYGYTF. The DNA for the CDR3 is TGTGCCAGCAGCCAGAACGGCGTCTATGGCTACACCTTC. Filled out from reference TRBV3-1 and TRBJ1-2, the complete variable domain reads DTAVSQTPKYLVTQMGNDKSIKCEQNLGHDTMYWYKQDSKKFLKIMFSYNNKELIINETVPNRFSPKSPDKAHLNLHINSLELGDSAVYFCASSQNGVYGYTFGSGTRLTVV.

This clonotype has a handful of counts. V usage is TRBV5-1 and J usage is TRBJ2-5; D remains ambiguous. CDR1 and CDR2 (germline): SGHRS, YFSETQ. The CDR3 length is 14 residues. V gave up 0 bases and J gave up 3 bases, with 9 bases separating them. CDR3 loop: CASSLAVQKETQYF. The CDR3 DNA is TGCGCCAGCAGCTTGGCCGTACAGAAAGAGACCCAGTACTTC. Looking up the rest from reference TRBV5-1 and TRBJ2-5 gives the full variable domain: KAGVTQTPRYLIKTRGQQVTLSCSPISGHRSVSWYQQTPGQGLQFLFEYFSETQRNKGNFPGRFSGRQFSNSRSEMNVSTLELGDSALYLCASSLAVQKETQYFGPGTRLLVL.

The V call is TRBV20-1, the J call TRBJ2-3; D remains unclear. Germline V lookup: CDR1 DFQATT, CDR2 SNEGSKA (reference sequence). CDR3 size: 13 residues. Trimming removed 7 bases from V and 2 bases from J, with 13 bases in between. CDR3 DNA sequence: TGCAGTGTTGGGGTGGGGATCACAGATACGCAGTATTTT. It yields the protein CSVGVGITDTQYF.

The chain employs TRBV12-3 or TRBV12-4 and TRBJ1-5, with D possibly TRBD1 on 6 matching bases. This CDR3 is built from 13 residues. Trimming cost V 5 bases and J 9 bases, with 14 bases left between them. The CDR3 bases are TGTGCCAGCAGTCTGAGTACAGGGTTGCCCCAGCATTTT. It translates to CASSLSTGLPQHF.

This clonotype was recorded many times. V gene TRBV29-1 combines with J gene TRBJ1-4; D might be TRBD1 (5 bases). With 3 bases removed from V and 3 bases from J, the gap between germline ends came to 11 bases. CDR3 length: 14 residues. Looked up from germline, CDR1 is SQVTM and CDR2 is ANQGSEA. CDR3 coding DNA: TGCAGCGTTGAGGGGGATGCGGCTAATGAAAAACTGTTTTTT. Its translation: CSVEGDAANEKLFF.

The rearrangement links TRBV9 to TRBJ2-4, with D uncertain. The CDR3 runs to 13 residues. CDR1 and CDR2 from the germline V gene are SGDLS and YYNGEE. V lost 0 bases and J lost 5, with 6 bases in between. In DNA, the CDR3 is TGTGCCAGCAGCGTAGGCGAACAAAACATTCAGTACTTC. This sequence encodes CASSVGEQNIQYF.

J is TRBJ2-3 and V is TRBV29-1; 8 bases map to TRBD2. Per germline, CDR1 SQVTM and CDR2 ANQGSEA. Germline trimming cut 7 bases from V and 3 bases from J; bases unmatched to any gene: 6. The CDR3 has 13 residues. CDR3: CSAPPGGTDTQYF. The CDR3 DNA is TGCAGCGCCCCGCCGGGGGGGACAGATACGCAGTATTTT.

The rearrangement links TRBV7-3 to TRBJ2-1; 8 bases align to TRBD2. Germline V gives CDR1 SGHTA, CDR2 FQGTGA. V was clipped by 5 bases and J by 10 bases; unmatched bases: 4. CDR3 length equals 12 residues. The CDR3 here is CASSGSGGEQFF. The CDR3 region has the DNA TGTGCCAGCAGCGGGAGCGGGGGCGAGCAGTTCTTC. Full variable domain (outside the CDR3, taken from reference TRBV7-3 and TRBJ2-1): GAGVSQTPSNKVTEKGKYVELRCDPISGHTALYWYRQSLGQGPEFLIYFQGTGAADDSGLPNDRFFAVRPEGSVSTLKIQRTERGDSAVYLCASSGSGGEQFFGPGTRLTVL.

The table lists this clonotype with a few counts. V and J are TRBV10-3 and TRBJ2-5, with 8 nucleotides matching TRBD1. The CDR3 has 14 amino acids. The germline V gene encodes CDR1 ENHRY and CDR2 SYGVKD. The J segment lost 4 bases and the V segment lost 2 bases, leaving 3 bases of the junction unmatched. Written as DNA, the CDR3 is TGTGCCATCAGTGAGATACAGGGGGGAGAGACCCAGTACTTC. It encodes CAISEIQGGETQYF.